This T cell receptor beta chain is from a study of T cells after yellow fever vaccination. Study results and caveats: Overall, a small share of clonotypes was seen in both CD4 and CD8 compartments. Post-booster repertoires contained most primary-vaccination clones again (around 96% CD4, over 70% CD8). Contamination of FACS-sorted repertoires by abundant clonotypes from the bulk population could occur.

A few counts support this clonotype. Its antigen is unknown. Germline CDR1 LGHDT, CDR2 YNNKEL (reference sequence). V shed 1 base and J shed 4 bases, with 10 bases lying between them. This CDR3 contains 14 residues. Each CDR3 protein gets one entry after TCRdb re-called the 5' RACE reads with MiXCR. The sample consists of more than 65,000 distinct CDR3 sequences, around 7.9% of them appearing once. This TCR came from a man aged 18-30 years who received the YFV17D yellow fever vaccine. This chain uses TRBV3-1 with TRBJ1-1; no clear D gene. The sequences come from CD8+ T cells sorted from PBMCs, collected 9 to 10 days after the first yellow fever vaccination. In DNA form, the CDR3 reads TGTGCCAGCAGCCAAGTGAGACCGGGCACTGAAGCTTTCTTT. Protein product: CASSQVRPGTEAFF.